The TCR beta chain described here comes from a study of T cells after posttransplantation cyclophosphamide (dated by TCRdb to between 2015 and 2016). For the study in its entirety: Using TRB sequencing, the study followed how the T cell repertoire reconstituted after myeloablative bone marrow transplantation in which posttransplantation cyclophosphamide served as GVHD prophylaxis. Up to 3 additional blood samples from 2 to 5.2 years after transplant were also TRB-sequenced in 3 patients, as was pretransplant blood from several patients. Samples from 30 to 35 PTCy-treated patients, along with samples from about 16 of their related bone marrow donors, underwent antigen receptor sequencing. Because TRA and TRB clonality were tightly correlated in fewer than 10 samples, subsequent TCR analyses were focused on TRB only. Public TRB sequences were compared against a database of over 3,000 sequences linked to responses to pathogens, tumor antigens, self-antigens and alloantigens. TRB sequencing was performed on blood from all 35 or so PTCy patients with 1-year posttransplant specimens. General study outcomes and caveats: Across 45 patients, recipient CMV seropositivity and CMV reactivation were highly associated with TRB clonality; PTCy diversity was similar to CNI/methotrexate controls. The TRB repertoires of T cells infiltrating skin or the GI tract showed only limited overlap with the TRB repertoires found in blood. At 1-2 months, donor-recipient similarity was low but rose over the first year, and the later blood repertoires were often dominated by donor CD8+ memory clones.

TRB sequencing used genomic DNA with the immunoSEQ assay at survey resolution or the hsTCRB kit. Turning to the authors' computational methods: Initial read processing used immunoSEQ software, and repertoire analyses used the LymphoSeq R package. Clonality was computed as 1 minus normalized Shannon entropy, and a Gini coefficient was also calculated for each TRB dataset. Phenotypes of unsorted samples were inferred by mapping TRB sequences from sorted subsets of the recipient or donor onto unsorted samples of the same recipient. In its TCRdb copy, this immuneACCESS table keeps in-frame sequences only and misses some clones. Where compared with another copy, unresolved V genes explain less than half of these, and the others have no known cause. The V and J calls and clone size are taken from that table; D and trimming were inferred from the DNA. The sample includes just over 15,000 clones, with 84% observed a single time. The top ten clones comprise under 6% of the sample.

Concerning this clone itself: The target of this receptor is not known. Base qualities are missing; no much larger clone stands one base away.

The control cohort consisted of approximately 12 patients who had myeloablative marrow transplants with methotrexate plus a calcineurin inhibitor and who were sampled 1 year after transplant. Peripheral blood and bone marrow mononuclear cells were isolated by Ficoll-Hypaque density centrifugation and cryopreserved. In the germline V gene, CDR1 corresponds to MNHNS and CDR2 to SASEGT. The CDR3 holds 14 amino acids from the cysteine to the phenylalanine. Only the CDR3 region is kept as DNA, spanning 42 bases read in frame from base 1. The V end loses 10 bases and the J end loses 4 bases, and a stretch of 17 bases separates them.

The chain is made from TRBV6-1 and TRBJ1-3; the D gene is perhaps TRBD1, on 5 matching bases. Sequences were derived from PBMCs, sampled more than 350 days after allogeneic stem cell transplant with calcineurin inhibitor and methotrexate. This clonotype originated in a young adult male patient who received an allogeneic stem cell transplant from a related donor, was CMV-positive, and had no GVHD. In patients who had a transplant, some T cells may come from the graft donor. DNA sequence: TGTGCCACCTTTATCCAGGGAAAAGGAAACACCATATATTTT. This yields the protein CATFIQGKGNTIYF.